Below, one TCR beta chain is given with its context. The CDR3 consists of 19 residues. Germline V gene data show CDR1 as ENHRY and CDR2 as SYGVKD. The V and J ends lost 0 bases and 3 bases, in that order; junction bases with no gene match: 12. This entry is derived from a study of control samples from healthy donors and cancer patients. Clones were read by immunoSEQ multiplex PCR, and TCRdb kept only the in-frame ones, dropping some. Of roughly 140,000 clones in the sample, approximately 91% were seen once. Sample: blood. The chain couples TRBV10-3 to TRBJ1-4; 8 nucleotides agree with TRBD1. The receptor comes from a man younger than 40 in good health. The CDR3 region is CAISESKVPGGASNEKLFF. The CDR3 bases are TGTGCCATCAGTGAGTCGAAGGTCCCAGGGGGCGCATCTAATGAAAAACTGTTTTTT.